The source of this TCR beta chain is a study of T cells after posttransplantation cyclophosphamide. In the case of this clone: Antigen specificity is unknown.

General study points: Blood and skin or GI T cell repertoires showed limited TRB overlap. Recipient CMV seropositivity and CMV reactivation strongly tracked TRB clonality. Donor-recipient repertoire similarity was low at 1-2 months, rising over year one.

Germline V CDR1 and CDR2: LGHNT, FRNRAP. The ends lost 1 base at V and 9 bases at J; junction bases unmatched: 15. The CDR3 has 16 amino acids. TCRdb keeps only in-frame clones here, not all; method: immunoSEQ multiplex PCR. The sample holds approximately 32,000 clones, 80% to 90% seen once. The chain joins TRBV12-5 to TRBJ2-7; TRBD1 matches 7 bases. The clonotype was recovered from a woman in her thirties or forties with a blood cancer, CMV-positive, and with a related stem cell donor. Sequenced: PBMCs. CDR3 sequence reads: CASGLAPRDSSVGQYF. DNA of the CDR3: TGTGCTAGTGGTTTGGCACCCCGGGACAGCTCAGTGGGGCAGTACTTC.